The TCR beta chain described here comes from a study of cytomegalovirus exposure and HLA in healthy donors. Study conclusions and caveats: A missense variant in DCLRE1C was later tied to TCR beta V- and J-gene trimming.

Notes on this clone: What it binds is not known.

A multiplex PCR was run with 60 Vbeta primers and 13 Jbeta primers. Original handling: Later, an analysis found roughly 80 million unique TCR beta chains, and approximately 10 million of these were shared. This table comes from immunoSEQ multiplex PCR, and its TCRdb copy is limited to in-frame clones, with some not included. The V and J calls and clone size were taken over from that table, and D and trimming were inferred from the DNA. This table has 300,000 or so clones, 84% appearing once. The receptor was derived from a woman in her forties in good health and CMV-seropositive. The source material was PBMCs.

The CDR3 sequence is CASSYAVTRAGNTIYF. The DNA for the CDR3 is TGTGCCAGCAGTTACGCCGTCACGAGGGCTGGAAACACCATATATTTT. The chain is built from TRBV6-6 and TRBJ1-3; D is undetermined. The CDR3 extends over 16 amino acids. Germline CDR1 and CDR2: MNHNY and SVGAGI (reference sequence). V lost 2 bases and J lost 2, with 13 bases in between.